A selection of T cell receptor beta chains follows, all from one sample in a study of cytomegalovirus exposure and HLA in healthy donors. Here immunoSEQ multiplex PCR was the method, and the copy in TCRdb shows in-frame clones only, minus some. Here the sample spans about 56,000 clones, approximately 94% being singletons. The sample taken for sequencing was PBMCs. The receptors here all came from a man between 18 and 35 years old in good health and CMV-seronegative. The CDR3 runs from the conserved cysteine through the conserved F or W. The order of the fields is J gene, V gene, D gene, clone size, CDR3 protein. A D gene is named only where the DNA matches it firmly. Rows give clone size only sometimes, using once, few, many, or a class for an expanded clone.

>TRBJ2-1|TRBV7-2|TRBD2|-
CASSSLAGGQFF
>TRBJ2-2|TRBV6-1|TRBD2|-
CASSEVRAGGPNPGELFF
>TRBJ2-7|TRBV5-4|-|-
CASSLGGTGDLEQYF
>TRBJ1-5|TRBV4-3|-|-
CASSQQDSSRQPQHF
>TRBJ1-1|TRBV18|-|-
CASSPLNERDTEAFF
>TRBJ1-2|TRBV9|TRBD1|once
CASSVGTGGHGYTF
>TRBJ2-1|TRBV6-4|TRBD1|-
CASSAGTGDYNEQFF
>TRBJ2-5|TRBV9|-|-
CASSVGQEQETQYF
>TRBJ1-2|TRBV11-2|-|-
CASSSLFKFNYGYTF
>TRBJ1-1|TRBV5-4|-|-
CASSLLRQENTEAFF
>TRBJ2-6|TRBV7-8|TRBD1|-
CASSPQDRGSGANVLTF